This T cell receptor (beta chain) was recorded in a study of blood T cell repertoires in COVID-19. Only in-frame clones appear in the TCRdb table, and some are missing; sequencing was by immunoSEQ multiplex PCR. The sample yields 400,000 to 550,000 clones, around 88% seen once. CDR1 is SGHAT and CDR2 is FQNNGV in the germline V gene. CDR3 size: 15 residues. V was pared by 4 bases and J by 7 bases, with 14 bases between. This clone was recorded once. This TCR came from a woman aged 25 to 39 with acute or convalescent COVID-19. The genes are TRBV11-2 and TRBJ1-6, with D possibly TRBD1 on 5 matching bases. Sequencing was done on a sample of peripheral blood. The CDR3 loop reads CASSSSGTWNSPLHF. The CDR3 DNA sequence: TGTGCCAGCAGCTCATCAGGGACTTGGAATTCACCCCTCCACTTT.